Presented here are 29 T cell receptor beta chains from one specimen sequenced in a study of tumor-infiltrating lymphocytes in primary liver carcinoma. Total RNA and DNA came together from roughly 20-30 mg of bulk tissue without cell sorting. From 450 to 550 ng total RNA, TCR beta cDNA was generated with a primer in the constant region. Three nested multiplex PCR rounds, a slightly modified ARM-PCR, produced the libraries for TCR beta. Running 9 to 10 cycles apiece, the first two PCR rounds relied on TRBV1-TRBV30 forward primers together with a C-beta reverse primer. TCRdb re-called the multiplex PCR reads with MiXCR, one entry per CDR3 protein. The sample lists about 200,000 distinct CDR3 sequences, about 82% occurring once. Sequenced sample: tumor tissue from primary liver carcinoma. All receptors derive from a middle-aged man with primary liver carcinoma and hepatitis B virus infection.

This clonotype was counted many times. The CDR3 sequence is CAWGPNTGELFF. The CDR3 DNA reads as TGTGCCTGGGGTCCCAACACCGGGGAGCTGTTTTTT. The rearrangement links TRBV30 to TRBJ2-2, with D unclear. Germline assignment: CDR1 GTSNPN and CDR2 SVGIG (reference sequence). The V end was cut by 5 bases, the J end by 2 bases, with 6 bases between. This CDR3 contains 12 residues.

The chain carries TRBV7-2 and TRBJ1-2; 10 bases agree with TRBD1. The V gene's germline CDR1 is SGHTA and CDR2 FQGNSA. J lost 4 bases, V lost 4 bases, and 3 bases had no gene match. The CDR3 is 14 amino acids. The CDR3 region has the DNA TGTGCCAGCAGCTCGCGGACAGGGGGCTATGGCTACACCTTC. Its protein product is CASSSRTGGYGYTF.

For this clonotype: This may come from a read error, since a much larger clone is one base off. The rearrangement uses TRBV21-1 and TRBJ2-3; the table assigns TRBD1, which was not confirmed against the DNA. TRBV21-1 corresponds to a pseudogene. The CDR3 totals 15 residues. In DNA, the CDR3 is TGTACCAGCAGCTCACCAGGACAGGGCCCAGATACGCAGTATTTT. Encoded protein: CTSSSPGQGPDTQYF.

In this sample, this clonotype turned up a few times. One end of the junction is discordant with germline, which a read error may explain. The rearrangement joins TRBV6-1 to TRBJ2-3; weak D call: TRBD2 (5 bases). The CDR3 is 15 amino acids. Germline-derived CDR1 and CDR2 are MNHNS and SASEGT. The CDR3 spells CASSESGSSSDTQYF. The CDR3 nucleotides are TGTGCCAGTAGTGAAAGTGGGAGTAGTAGCGATACGCAGTATTTT.

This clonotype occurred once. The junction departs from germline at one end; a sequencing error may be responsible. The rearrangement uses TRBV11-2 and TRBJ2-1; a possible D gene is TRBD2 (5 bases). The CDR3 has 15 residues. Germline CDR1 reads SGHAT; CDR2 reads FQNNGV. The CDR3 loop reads CASSPRTSSYNEELF. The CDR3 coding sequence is TGTGCCAGCAGCCCCAGGACTTCTTCCTACAATGAGGAGTTATTC.

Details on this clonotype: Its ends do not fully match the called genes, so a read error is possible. CDR3 nucleotides: TGCAACGTGGGTGGAGGCACAGATACACAGTATTTT. This encodes CNVGGGTDTQYF. The chain links TRBV29-1 to TRBJ2-3; perhaps TRBD2 as D (5 bases). Germline V gene data show CDR1 as SQVTM and CDR2 as ANQGSEA. This CDR3 spans 12 amino acids.

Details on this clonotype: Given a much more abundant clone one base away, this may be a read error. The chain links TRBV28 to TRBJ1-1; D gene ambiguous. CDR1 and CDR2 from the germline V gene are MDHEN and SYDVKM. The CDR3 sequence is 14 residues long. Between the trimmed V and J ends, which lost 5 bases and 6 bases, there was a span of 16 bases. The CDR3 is CASSERGEYAEAFF. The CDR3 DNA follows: TGTGCCAGCAGTGAGCGGGGAGAATACGCTGAAGCTTTCTTT.

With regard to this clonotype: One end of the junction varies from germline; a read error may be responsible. The CDR3 DNA is TGTGCAAGCAACTTCTTAGCGGGAGGGTCGGTTTCCAATGAGCAGTTCTTC. Translating it yields CASNFLAGGSVSNEQFF. The genes are TRBV7-8 and TRBJ2-1; 11 nucleotides match TRBD2. The V gene's germline CDR1 is SGHVS and CDR2 FQNEAQ. There are 17 residues in the CDR3.

CDR3 loop: CASSPQTGILNTGELFF. CDR3 in DNA: TGCGCCAGCAGCCCCCAAACAGGGATTCTAAACACCGGGGAGCTGTTTTTT. The V call is TRBV4-1, the J call TRBJ2-2, with a weak D call TRBD1 (6 bases). Germline V gives CDR1 MGHRA, CDR2 YSYEKL. Trimming took 4 bases from V and 2 from J, leaving 17 bases between them. This CDR3 contains 17 residues.

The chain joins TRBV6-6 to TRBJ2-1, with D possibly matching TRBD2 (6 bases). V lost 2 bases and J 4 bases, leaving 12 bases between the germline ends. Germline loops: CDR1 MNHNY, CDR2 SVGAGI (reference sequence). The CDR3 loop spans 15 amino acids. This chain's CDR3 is CASSYPGDVYNEQFF. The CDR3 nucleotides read TGTGCCAGCAGTTACCCGGGAGACGTATACAATGAGCAGTTCTTC.

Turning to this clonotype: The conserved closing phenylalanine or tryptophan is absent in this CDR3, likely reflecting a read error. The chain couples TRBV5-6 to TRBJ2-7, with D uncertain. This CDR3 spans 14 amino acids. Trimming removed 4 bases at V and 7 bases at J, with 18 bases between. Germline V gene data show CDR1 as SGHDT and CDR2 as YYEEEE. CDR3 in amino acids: CASSPRPGTIEQYI. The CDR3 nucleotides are TGTGCCAGCAGCCCTAGACCGGGTACGATAGAGCAGTACATC.

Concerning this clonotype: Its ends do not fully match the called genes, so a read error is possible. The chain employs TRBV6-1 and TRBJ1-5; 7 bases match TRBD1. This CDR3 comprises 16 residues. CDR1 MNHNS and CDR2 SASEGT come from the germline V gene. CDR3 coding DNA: TGTACCAGCAGTGAAAAAGGGCAGGGGGAGCATCAGCCCCACCATTTT. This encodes CTSSEKGQGEHQPHHF.

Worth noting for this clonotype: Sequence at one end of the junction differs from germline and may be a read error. In DNA, the CDR3 is TGTGCCAGGAGCTCCTCGCGGGGTGGGGAGCGGTACTTC. This translates into CARSSSRGGERYF. The gene calls are TRBV11-1 and TRBJ2-7, with D possibly being TRBD2 (6 bases). Germline CDR1 and CDR2: SGHAT and FQDESV (reference sequence). The CDR3 sequence is 13 residues long.

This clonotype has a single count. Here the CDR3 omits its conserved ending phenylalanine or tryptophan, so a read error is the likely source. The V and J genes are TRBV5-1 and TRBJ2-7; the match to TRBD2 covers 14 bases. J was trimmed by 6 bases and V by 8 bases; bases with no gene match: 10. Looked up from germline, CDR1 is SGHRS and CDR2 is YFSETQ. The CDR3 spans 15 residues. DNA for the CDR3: TGCGCCAGTAGCGTGGGGACTAGCGGGAGCCCCGAGCAGTACTCC. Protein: CASSVGTSGSPEQYS.

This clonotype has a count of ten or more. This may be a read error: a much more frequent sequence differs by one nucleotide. Here the CDR3 reads CALNTGGAEAQYF. CDR3 DNA sequence: TGTGCCTTAAACACAGGGGGGGCAGAGGCCCAGTACTTC. V is TRBV30 and J is TRBJ2-5; perhaps TRBD1 as D (8 bases). The CDR3 sequence is 13 residues long. Germline V gene lookup returns CDR1 GTSNPN and CDR2 SVGIG (reference sequence). Based on the CDR3 plus reference TRBV30 and TRBJ2-5, the full variable domain is SQTIHQWPATLVQPVGSPLSLECTVEGTSNPNLYWYRQAAGRGLQLLFYSVGIGQISSEVPQNLSASRPQDRQFILSSKKLLLSDSGFYLCALNTGGAEAQYFGPGTRLLVL.

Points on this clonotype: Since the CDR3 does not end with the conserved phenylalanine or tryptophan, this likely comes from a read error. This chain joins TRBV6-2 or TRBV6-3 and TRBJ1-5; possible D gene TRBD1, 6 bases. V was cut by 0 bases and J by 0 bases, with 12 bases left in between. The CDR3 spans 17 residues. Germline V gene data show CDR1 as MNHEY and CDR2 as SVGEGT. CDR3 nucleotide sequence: TGTGCCAGCAGTTACTCCCCCTACAGGGATAGCAATCAGCCCCAGCATCTT. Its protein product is CASSYSPYRDSNQPQHL.

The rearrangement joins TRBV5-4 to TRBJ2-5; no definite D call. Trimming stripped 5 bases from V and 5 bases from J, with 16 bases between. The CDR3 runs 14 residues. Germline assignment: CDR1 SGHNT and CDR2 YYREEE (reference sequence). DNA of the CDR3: TGTGCCAGCAGTCCAACACTGGTGGGGGAGACCCAGTACTTC. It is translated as CASSPTLVGETQYF.

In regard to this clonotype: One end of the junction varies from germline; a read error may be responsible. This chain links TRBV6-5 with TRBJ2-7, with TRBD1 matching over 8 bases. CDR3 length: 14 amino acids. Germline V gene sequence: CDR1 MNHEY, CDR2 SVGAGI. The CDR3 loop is CANSPGTGRYDQYF. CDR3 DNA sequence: TGTGCCAACAGTCCAGGGACAGGACGCTACGATCAGTACTTC.

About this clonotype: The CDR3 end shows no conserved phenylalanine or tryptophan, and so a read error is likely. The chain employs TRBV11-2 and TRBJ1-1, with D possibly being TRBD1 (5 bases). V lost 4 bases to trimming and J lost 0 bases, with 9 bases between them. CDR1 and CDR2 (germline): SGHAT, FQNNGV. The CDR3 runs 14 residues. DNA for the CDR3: TGTGCCAGCAGCTGGGGGAAAGTGAACACTGAAGCTTTCTAT. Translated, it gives CASSWGKVNTEAFY.

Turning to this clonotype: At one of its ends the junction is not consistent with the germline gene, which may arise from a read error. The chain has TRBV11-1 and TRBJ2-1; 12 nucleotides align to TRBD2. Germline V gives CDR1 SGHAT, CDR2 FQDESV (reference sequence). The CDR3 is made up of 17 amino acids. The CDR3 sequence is CTSSSPSTSGSLNVQFF. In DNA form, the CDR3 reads TGTACCAGCAGCTCCCCCTCGACTAGCGGGAGTCTAAATGTGCAGTTCTTC.

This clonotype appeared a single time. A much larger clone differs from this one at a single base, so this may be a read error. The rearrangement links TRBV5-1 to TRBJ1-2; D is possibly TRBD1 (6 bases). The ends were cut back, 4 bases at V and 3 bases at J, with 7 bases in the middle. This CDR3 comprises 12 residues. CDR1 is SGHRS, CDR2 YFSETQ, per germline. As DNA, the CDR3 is TGCGCCAGCAGCCCAGGGGACTATGGCTACACCTTC. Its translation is CASSPGDYGYTF.

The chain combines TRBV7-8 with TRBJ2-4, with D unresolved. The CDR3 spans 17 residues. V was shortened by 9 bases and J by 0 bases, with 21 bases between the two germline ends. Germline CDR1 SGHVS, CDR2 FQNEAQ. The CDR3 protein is CASSPLSSVLAKNIQYF. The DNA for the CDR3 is TGTGCCAGTAGCCCCCTTTCCAGCGTATTAGCCAAAAACATTCAGTACTTC.

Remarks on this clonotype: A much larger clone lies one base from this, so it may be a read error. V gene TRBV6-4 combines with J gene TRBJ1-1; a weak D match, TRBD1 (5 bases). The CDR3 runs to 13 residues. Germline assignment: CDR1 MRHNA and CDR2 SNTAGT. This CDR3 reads CAISDGAGGSAFF. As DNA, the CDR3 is TGTGCCATCAGTGACGGTGCTGGGGGGTCGGCTTTCTTT.

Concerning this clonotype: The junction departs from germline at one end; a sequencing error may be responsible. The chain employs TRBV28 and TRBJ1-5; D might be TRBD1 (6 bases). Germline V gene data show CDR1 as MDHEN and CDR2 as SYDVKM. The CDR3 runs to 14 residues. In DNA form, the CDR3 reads TGTGTCAGCAGAATGACAGGCGCGAGTCAGCCCCAGCATTTT. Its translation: CVSRMTGASQPQHF.

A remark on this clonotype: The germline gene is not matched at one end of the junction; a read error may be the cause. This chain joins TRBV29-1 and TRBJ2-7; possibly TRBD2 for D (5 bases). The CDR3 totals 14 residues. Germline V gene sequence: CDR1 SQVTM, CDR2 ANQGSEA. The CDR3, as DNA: TGCGGCGTTGTAAAGAGCGGAACGCTCTACGAGCAGTACTTC. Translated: CGVVKSGTLYEQYF.

DNA of the CDR3: TGTGCCAGCAGCTTAACCGGGGGGCGCCCAGATACGCAGTATTTT. Translated: CASSLTGGRPDTQYF. The chain combines TRBV5-5 with TRBJ2-3; TRBD2 is a possible D gene (7 bases). The CDR3 totals 15 residues. Germline V gene lookup returns CDR1 SGHKS and CDR2 YYEKEE (reference sequence). Deletions cut 2 bases from V and 4 bases from J, with 14 bases between.

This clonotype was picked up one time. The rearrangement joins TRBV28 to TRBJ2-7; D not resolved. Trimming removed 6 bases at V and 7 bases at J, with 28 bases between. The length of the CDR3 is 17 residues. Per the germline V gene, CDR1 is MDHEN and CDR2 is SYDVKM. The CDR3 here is CASRTSGAGKAFGEQYF. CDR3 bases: TGTGCCAGCAGGACATCCGGTGCCGGAAAGGCTTTTGGGGAGCAGTACTTC.

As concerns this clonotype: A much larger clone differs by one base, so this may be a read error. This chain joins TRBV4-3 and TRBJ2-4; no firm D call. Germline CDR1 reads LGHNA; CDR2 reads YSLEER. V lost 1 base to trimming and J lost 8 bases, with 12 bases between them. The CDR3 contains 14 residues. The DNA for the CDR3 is TGCGCCAGCAGCCAAGGGTTTCGAATGGACATTCAGTACTTC. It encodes CASSQGFRMDIQYF.

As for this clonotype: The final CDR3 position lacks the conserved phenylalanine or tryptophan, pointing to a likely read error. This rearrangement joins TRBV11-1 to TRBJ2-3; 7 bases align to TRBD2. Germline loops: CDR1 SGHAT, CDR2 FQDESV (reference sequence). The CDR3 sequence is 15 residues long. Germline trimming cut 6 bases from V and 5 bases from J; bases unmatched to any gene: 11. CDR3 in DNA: TGTGCCAGCAGTTTGCCGAGGGAGGGCAGAGATACGCAGTATTGT. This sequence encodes CASSLPREGRDTQYC.